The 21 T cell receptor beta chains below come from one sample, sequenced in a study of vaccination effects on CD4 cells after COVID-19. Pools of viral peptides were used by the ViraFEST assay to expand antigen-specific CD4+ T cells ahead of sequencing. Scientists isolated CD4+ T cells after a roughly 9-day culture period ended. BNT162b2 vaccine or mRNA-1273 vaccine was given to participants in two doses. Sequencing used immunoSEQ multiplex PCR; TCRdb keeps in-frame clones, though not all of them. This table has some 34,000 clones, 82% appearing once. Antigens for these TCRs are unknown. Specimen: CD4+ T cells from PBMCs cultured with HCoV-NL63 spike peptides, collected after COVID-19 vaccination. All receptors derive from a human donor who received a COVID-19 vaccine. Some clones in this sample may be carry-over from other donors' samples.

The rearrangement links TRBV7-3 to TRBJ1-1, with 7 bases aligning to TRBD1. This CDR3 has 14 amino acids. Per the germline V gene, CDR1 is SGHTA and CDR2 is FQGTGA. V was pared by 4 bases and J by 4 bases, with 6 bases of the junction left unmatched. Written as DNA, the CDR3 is TGTGCCAGCAGCTCCACAGGGGTGGCCACTGAAGCTTTCTTT. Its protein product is CASSSTGVATEAFF. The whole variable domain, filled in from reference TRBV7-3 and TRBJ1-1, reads GAGVSQTPSNKVTEKGKYVELRCDPISGHTALYWYRQSLGQGPEFLIYFQGTGAADDSGLPNDRFFAVRPEGSVSTLKIQRTERGDSAVYLCASSSTGVATEAFFGQGTRLTVV.

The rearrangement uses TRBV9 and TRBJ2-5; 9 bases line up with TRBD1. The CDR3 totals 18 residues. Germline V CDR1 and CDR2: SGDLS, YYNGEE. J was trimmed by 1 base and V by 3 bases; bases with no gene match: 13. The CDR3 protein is CASSARLPGQGRQETQYF. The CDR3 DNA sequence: TGTGCCAGCAGCGCTAGATTACCGGGACAGGGACGCCAAGAGACCCAGTACTTC.

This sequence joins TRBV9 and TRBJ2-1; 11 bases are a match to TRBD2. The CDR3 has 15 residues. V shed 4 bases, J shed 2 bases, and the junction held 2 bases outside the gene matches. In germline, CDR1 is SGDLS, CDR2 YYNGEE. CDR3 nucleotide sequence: TGTGCCAGCAGCTCGGGACTAGCGGCCTACAATGAGCAGTTCTTC. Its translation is CASSSGLAAYNEQFF.

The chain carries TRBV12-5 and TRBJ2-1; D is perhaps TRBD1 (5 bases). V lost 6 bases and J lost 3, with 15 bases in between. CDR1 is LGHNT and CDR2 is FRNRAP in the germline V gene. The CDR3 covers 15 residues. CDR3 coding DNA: TGTGCTAGTGGGGCCGAGACAGCAGACTACAATGAGCAGTTCTTC. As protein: CASGAETADYNEQFF. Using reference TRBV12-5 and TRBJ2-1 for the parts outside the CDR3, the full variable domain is DARVTQTPRHKVTEMGQEVTMRCQPILGHNTVFWYRQTMMQGLELLAYFRNRAPLDDSGMPKDRFSAEMPDATLATLKIQPSEPRDSAVYFCASGAETADYNEQFFGPGTRLTVL.

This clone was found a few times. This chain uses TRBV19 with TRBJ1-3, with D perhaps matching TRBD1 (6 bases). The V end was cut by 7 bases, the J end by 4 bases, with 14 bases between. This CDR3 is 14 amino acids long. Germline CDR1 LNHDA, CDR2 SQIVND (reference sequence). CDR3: CASTKDRSGNTIYF. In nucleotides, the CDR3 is TGTGCCAGTACCAAGGACAGAAGCGGAAACACCATATATTTT.

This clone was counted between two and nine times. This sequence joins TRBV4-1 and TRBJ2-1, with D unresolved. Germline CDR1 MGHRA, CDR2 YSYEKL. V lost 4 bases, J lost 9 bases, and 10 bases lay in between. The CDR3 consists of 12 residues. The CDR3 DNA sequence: TGCGCCAGCAGCCGGGTCTTCAGTGAGCAGTTCTTC. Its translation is CASSRVFSEQFF.

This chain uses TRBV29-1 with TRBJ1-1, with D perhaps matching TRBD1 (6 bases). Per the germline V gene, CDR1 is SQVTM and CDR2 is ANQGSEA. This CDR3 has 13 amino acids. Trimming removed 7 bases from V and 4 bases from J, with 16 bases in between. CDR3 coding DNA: TGCAGCGCCCAAAGGGGGGATGGCACTGAAGCTTTCTTT. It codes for CSAQRGDGTEAFF.

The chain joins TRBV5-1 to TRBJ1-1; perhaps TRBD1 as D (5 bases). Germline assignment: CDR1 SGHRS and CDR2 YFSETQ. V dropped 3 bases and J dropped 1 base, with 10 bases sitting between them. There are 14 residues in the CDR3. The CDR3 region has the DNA TGCGCCAGCAGCTACGCCGGACAGAACACTGAAGCTTTCTTT. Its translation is CASSYAGQNTEAFF.

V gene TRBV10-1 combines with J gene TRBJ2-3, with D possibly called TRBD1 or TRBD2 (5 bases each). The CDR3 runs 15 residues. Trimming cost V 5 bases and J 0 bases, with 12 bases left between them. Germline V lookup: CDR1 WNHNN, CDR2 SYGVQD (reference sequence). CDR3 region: CASSFDSGSTDTQYF. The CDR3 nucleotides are TGCGCCAGCAGTTTCGACAGCGGTAGCACAGATACGCAGTATTTT.

This chain's CDR3 is CASSPGVSRNSPLHF. CDR3 in DNA: TGTGCCAGCTCACCAGGGGTTAGTCGGAACTCACCCCTCCACTTT. This chain joins TRBV18 and TRBJ1-6; D gene unclear. Germline loops: CDR1 KGHSH, CDR2 LQKENI. This CDR3 region has 15 residues. V lost 2 bases, J lost 10 bases, and 15 bases lay in between.

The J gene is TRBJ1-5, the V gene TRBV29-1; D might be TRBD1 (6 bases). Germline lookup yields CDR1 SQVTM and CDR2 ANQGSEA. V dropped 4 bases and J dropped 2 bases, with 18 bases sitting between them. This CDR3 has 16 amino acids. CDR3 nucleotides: TGCAGCGTTGTAGCAGGGGATCCTTGGGGCAATCAGCCCCAGCATTTT. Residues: CSVVAGDPWGNQPQHF.

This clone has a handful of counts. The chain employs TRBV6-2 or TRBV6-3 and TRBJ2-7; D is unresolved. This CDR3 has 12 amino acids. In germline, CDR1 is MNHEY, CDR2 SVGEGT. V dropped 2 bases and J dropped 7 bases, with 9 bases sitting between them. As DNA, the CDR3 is TGTGCCAGCAGTTACAACGTGGGTGAGCAGTACGTC. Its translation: CASSYNVGEQYV.

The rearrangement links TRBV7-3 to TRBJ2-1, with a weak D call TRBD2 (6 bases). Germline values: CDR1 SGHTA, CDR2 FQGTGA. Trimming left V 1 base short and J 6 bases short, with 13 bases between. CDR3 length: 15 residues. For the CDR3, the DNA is TGTGCCAGCAGCTTAAGCGGGGCCGCGGGCAATGAGCAGTTCTTC. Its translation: CASSLSGAAGNEQFF.

The CDR3 reads CASGDSSEKLFF. CDR3 sequence (DNA): TGTGCCAGCGGGGACAGTTCAGAAAAACTGTTTTTT. The V and J genes are TRBV7-9 and TRBJ1-4; 7 nucleotides agree with TRBD1. Germline V CDR1 and CDR2: SEHNR, FQNEAQ (reference sequence). CDR3 length equals 12 residues. Unmatched junction bases numbered 5, after V lost 8 bases and J lost 8 bases.

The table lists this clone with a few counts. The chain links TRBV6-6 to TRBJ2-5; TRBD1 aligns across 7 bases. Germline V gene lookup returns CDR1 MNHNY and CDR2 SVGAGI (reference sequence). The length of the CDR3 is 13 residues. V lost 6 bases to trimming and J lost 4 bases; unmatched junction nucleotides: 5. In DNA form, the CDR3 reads TGTGCCAGCAGACCCGACAGGGCAGAGACCCAGTACTTC. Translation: CASRPDRAETQYF.

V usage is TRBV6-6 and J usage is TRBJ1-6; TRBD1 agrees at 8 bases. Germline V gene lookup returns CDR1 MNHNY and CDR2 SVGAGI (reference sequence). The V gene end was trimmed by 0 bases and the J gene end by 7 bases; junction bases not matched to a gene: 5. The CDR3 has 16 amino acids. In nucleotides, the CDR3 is TGTGCCAGCAGTTACTCTAGGACAGGGTTAAATTCACCCCTCCACTTT. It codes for CASSYSRTGLNSPLHF.

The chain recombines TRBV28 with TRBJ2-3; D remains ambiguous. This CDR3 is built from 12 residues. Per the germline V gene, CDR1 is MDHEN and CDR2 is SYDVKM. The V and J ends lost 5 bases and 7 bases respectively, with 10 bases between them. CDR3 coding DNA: TGTGCCAGCAGTAAAGGAGTACATACGCAGTATTTT. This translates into CASSKGVHTQYF. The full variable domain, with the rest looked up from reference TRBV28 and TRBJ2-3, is DVKVTQSSRYLVKRTGEKVFLECVQDMDHENMFWYRQDPGLGLRLIYFSYDVKMKEKGDIPEGYSVSREKKERFSLILESASTNQTSMYLCASSKGVHTQYFGPGTRLTVL.

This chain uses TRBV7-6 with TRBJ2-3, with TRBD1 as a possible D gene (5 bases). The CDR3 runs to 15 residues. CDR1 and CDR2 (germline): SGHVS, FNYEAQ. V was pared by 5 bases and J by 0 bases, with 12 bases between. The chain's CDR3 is CASSPRDGSTDTQYF. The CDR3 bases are TGTGCCAGCAGCCCCAGGGATGGAAGCACAGATACGCAGTATTTT.

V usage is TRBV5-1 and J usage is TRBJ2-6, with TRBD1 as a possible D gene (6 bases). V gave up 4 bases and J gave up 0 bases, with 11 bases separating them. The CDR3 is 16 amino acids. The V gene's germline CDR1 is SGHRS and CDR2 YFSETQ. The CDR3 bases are TGCGCCAGCAGCCTGACAGGCACCTCTGGGGCCAACGTCCTGACTTTC. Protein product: CASSLTGTSGANVLTF.

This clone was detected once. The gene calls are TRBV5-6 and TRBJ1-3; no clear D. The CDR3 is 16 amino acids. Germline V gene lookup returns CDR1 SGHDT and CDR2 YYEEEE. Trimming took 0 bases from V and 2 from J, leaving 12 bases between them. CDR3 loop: CASSLGPGDPGNTIYF. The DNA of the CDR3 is TGTGCCAGCAGCTTGGGCCCAGGAGACCCTGGAAACACCATATATTTT.

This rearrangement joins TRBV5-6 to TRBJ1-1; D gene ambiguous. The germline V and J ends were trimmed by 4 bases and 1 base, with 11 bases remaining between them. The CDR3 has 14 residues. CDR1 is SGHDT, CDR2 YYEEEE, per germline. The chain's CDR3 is CASSPSPENTEAFF. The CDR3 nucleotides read TGTGCCAGCAGCCCGAGTCCGGAGAACACTGAAGCTTTCTTT.